The present T cell receptor (beta chain) was sequenced within a study of beta chain features in type 1 diabetes. Note on this clone: Its target is unknown.

The study's findings and limits: TCRB CDR3s were moderately but significantly shorter in Type 1 diabetes patients in all four CD4+ subsets. Across patients, naive, central memory and Treg TCRB repertoires exhibited apparently greater similarity than was observed across healthy donors.

This CDR3 region has 13 residues. CDR1 and CDR2 (germline): SGHNT, YYREEE (reference sequence). With V trimmed by 4 bases and J by 12 bases, 9 bases remained unmatched. What was sequenced were expressed TCRB transcripts, since all of the isolated RNA had been reverse transcribed. Here immunoSEQ multiplex PCR was the method, and the copy in TCRdb shows in-frame clones only, minus some. The repertoire holds fewer than 30,000 clones, with 55% to 60% as singletons. The V gene is TRBV5-4, the J gene TRBJ1-1, with 10 nucleotides matching TRBD1. Sequences were obtained from Tregs from blood. The origin of this receptor is a woman aged 18-35 years with type 1 diabetes. The CDR3 protein is CASSVDRGRTTFF. The CDR3 nucleotides read TGTGCCAGCAGCGTTGACAGGGGGCGGACAACTTTCTTT.